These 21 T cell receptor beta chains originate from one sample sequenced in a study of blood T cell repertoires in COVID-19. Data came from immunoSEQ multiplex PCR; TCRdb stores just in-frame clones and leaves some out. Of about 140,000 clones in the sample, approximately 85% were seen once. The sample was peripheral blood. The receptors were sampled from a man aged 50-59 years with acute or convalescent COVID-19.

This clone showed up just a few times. The CDR3 is CASSPPGSAEPQHF. In DNA form, the CDR3 reads TGTGCCAGCAGTCCCCCAGGGTCGGCGGAGCCCCAGCATTTT. The chain recombines TRBV25-1 with TRBJ1-5, with D perhaps matching TRBD1 (5 bases). V was shortened by 5 bases and J by 8 bases, with 16 bases between the two germline ends. The CDR3 totals 14 residues. Germline CDR1 MGHDK, CDR2 SYGVNS.

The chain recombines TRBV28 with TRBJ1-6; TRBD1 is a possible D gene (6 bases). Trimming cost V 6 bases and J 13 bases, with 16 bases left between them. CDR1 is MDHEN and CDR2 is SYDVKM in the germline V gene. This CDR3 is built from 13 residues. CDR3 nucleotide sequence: TGTGCCAGCAGCCAGGGAACAGGGCGTCCCCTCCACTTT. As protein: CASSQGTGRPLHF. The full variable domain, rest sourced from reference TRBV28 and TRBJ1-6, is DVKVTQSSRYLVKRTGEKVFLECVQDMDHENMFWYRQDPGLGLRLIYFSYDVKMKEKGDIPEGYSVSREKKERFSLILESASTNQTSMYLCASSQGTGRPLHFGNGTRLTVT.

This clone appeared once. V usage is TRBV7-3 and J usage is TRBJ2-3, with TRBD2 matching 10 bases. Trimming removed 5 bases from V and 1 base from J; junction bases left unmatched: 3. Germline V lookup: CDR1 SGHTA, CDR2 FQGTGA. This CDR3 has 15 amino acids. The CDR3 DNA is TGTGCCAGCAGCCTTCTAGCGGGGGGCACAGATACGCAGTATTTT. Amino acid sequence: CASSLLAGGTDTQYF.

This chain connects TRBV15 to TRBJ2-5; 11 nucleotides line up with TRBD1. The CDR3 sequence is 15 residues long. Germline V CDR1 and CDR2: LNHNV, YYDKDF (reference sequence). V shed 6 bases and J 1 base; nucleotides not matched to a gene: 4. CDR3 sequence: CATREDRGLQETQYF. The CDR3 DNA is TGTGCCACCAGGGAGGACAGGGGGCTCCAAGAGACCCAGTACTTC.

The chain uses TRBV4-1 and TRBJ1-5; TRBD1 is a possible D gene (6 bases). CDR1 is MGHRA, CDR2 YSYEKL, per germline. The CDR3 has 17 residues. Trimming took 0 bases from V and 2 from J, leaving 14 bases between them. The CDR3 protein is CASSQDRGQRGNQPQHF. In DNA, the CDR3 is TGCGCCAGCAGCCAAGACAGGGGACAACGGGGCAATCAGCCCCAGCATTTT.

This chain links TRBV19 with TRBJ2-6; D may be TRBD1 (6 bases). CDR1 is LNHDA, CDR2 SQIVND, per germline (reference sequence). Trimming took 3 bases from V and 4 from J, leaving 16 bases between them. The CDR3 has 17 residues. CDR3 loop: CASSMGAGKAGANVLTF. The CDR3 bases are TGTGCCAGTAGTATGGGGGCAGGGAAAGCCGGGGCCAACGTCCTGACTTTC.

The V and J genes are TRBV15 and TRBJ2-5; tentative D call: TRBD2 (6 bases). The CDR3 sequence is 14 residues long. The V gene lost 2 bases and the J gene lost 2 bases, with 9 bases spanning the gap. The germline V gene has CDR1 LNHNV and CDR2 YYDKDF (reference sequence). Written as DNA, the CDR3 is TGTGCCACCAGCAGATCGGGGGAACAAGAGACCCAGTACTTC. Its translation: CATSRSGEQETQYF.

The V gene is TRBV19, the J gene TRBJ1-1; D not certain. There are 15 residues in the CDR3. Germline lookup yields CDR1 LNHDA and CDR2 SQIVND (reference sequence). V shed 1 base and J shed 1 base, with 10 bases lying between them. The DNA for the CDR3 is TGTGCCAGTAGTATAGCAGGTTACGGGAACACTGAAGCTTTCTTT. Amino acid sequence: CASSIAGYGNTEAFF.

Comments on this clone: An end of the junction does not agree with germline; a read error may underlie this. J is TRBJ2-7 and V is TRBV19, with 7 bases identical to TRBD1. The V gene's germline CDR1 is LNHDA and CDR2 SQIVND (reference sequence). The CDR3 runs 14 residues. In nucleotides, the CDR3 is TGTGCCAGTAGTGTAGACAGGGAAAAGTTCGAGCAGTACTTC. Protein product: CASSVDREKFEQYF.

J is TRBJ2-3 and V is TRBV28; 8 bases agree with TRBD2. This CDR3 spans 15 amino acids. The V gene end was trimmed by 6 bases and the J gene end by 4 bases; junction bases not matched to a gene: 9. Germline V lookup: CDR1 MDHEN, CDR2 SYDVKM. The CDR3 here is CASRGRGGGADTQYF. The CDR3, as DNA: TGTGCCAGCAGGGGCCGGGGGGGCGGAGCAGATACGCAGTATTTT.

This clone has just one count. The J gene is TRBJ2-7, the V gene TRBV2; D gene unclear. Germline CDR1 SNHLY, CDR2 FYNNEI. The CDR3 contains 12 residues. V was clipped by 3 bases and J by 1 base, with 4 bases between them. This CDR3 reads CASSDLSYEQYF. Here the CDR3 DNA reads TGTGCCAGCAGTGACCTATCCTACGAGCAGTACTTC. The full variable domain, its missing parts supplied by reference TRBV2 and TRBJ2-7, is EPEVTQTPSHQVTQMGQEVILRCVPISNHLYFYWYRQILGQKVEFLVSFYNNEISEKSEIFDDQFSVERPDGSNFTLKIRSTKLEDSAMYFCASSDLSYEQYFGPGTRLTVT.

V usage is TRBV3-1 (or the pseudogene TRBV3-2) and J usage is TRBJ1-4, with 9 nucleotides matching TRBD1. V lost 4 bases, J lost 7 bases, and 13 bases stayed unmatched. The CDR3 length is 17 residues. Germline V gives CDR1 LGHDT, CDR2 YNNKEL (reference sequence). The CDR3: CASSPPWSGQGTEKLFF. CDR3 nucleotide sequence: TGTGCCAGCAGCCCCCCCTGGTCGGGACAGGGTACTGAAAAACTGTTTTTT.

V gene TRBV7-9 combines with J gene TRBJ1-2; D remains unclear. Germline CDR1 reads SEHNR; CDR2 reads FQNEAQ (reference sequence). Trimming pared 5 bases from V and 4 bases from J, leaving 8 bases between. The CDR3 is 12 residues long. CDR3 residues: CASSITSYGYTF. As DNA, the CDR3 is TGTGCCAGCAGCATAACTAGCTATGGCTACACCTTC.

The CDR3 DNA reads TGTGCCAGTAAGGAAGGGGCAGGAGGCAATCAGCCCCAGCATTTT. This gives the protein CASKEGAGGNQPQHF. V and J are TRBV19 and TRBJ1-5; perhaps TRBD1 as D (5 bases). The germline V and J ends were trimmed by 7 bases and 2 bases, with 15 bases remaining between them. The CDR3 length is 15 residues. CDR1 is LNHDA, CDR2 SQIVND, per germline (reference sequence).

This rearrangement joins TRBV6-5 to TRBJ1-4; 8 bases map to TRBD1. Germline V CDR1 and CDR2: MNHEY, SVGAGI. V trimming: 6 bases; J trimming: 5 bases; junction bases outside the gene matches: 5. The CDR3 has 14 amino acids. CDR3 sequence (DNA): TGTGCCAGCAGCGGACAGGGCTACAATGAAAAACTGTTTTTT. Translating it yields CASSGQGYNEKLFF.

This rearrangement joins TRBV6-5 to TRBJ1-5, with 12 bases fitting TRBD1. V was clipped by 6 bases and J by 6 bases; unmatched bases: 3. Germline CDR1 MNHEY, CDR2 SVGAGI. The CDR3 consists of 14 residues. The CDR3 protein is CASRGTGGGQPQHF. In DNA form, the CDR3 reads TGTGCCAGCAGGGGGACAGGGGGCGGTCAGCCCCAGCATTTT.

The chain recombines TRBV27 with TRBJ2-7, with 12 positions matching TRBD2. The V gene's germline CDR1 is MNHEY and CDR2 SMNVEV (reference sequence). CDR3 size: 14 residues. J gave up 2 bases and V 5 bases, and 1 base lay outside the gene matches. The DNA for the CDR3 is TGTGCCAGCAGTCTAGCGGGAGGGCCCTACGAGCAGTACTTC. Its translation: CASSLAGGPYEQYF.

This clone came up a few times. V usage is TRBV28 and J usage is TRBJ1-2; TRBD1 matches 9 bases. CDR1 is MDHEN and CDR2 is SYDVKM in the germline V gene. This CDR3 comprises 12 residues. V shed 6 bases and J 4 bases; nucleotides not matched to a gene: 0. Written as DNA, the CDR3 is TGTGCCAGCAGGACAGGGGGCTATGGCTACACCTTC. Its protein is CASRTGGYGYTF.

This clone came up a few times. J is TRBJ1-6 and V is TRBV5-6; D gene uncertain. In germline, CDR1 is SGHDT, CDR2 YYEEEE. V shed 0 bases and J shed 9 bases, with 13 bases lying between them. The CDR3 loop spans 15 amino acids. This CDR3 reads CASSLASAGFSPLHF. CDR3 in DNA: TGTGCCAGCAGCTTGGCCTCCGCCGGTTTTTCACCCCTCCACTTT.

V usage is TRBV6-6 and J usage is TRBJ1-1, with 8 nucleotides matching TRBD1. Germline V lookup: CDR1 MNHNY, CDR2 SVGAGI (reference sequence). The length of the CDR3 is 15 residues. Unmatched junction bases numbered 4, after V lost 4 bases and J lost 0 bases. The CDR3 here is CASSFQGAMNTEAFF. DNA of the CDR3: TGTGCCAGCAGTTTCCAGGGGGCCATGAACACTGAAGCTTTCTTT.

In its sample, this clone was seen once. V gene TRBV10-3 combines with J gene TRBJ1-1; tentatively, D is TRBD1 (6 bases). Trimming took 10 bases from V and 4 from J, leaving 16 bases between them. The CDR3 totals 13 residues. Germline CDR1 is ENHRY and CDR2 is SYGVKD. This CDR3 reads CATATGVLTEAFF. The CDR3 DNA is TGTGCCACGGCGACAGGCGTACTCACTGAAGCTTTCTTT.